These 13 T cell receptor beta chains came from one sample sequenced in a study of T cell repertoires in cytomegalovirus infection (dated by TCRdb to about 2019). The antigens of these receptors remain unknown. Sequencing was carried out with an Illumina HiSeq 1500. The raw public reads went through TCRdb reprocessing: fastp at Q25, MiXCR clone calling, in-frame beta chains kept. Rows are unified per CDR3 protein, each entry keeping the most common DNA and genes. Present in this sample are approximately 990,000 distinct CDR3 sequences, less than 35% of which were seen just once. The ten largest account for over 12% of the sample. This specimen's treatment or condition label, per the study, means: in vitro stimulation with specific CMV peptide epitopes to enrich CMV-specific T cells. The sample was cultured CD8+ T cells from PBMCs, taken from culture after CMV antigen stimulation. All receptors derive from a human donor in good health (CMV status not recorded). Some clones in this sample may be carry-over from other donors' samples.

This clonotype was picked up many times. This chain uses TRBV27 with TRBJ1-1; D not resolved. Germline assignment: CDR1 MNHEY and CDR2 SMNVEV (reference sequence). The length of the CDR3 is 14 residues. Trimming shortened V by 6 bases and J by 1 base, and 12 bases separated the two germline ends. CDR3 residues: CASSTGGTNTEAFF. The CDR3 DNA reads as TGTGCCAGCAGCACCGGCGGCACGAACACTGAAGCTTTCTTT.

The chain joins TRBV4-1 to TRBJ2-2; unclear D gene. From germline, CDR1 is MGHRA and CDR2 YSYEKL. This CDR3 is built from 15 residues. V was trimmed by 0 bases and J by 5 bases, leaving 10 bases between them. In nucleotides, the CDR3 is TGCGCCAGCAGCCAAGAAACAACGAGAACCGGGGAGCTGTTTTTT. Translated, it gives CASSQETTRTGELFF.

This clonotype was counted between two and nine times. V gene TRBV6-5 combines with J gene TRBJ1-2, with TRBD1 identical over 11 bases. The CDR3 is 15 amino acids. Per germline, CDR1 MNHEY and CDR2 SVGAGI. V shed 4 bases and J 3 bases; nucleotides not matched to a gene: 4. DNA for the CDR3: TGTGCCAGCAGTTCGGACAGGGGGCTGTACTATGGCTACACCTTC. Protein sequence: CASSSDRGLYYGYTF.

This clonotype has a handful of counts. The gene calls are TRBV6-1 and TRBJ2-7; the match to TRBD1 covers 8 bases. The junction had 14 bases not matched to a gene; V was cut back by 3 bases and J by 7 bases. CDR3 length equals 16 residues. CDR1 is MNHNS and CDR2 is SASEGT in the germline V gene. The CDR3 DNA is TGTGCCAGCAGTGACTCTAGGGACAGGCGACCGGAGGAGCAGTACTTC. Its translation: CASSDSRDRRPEEQYF.

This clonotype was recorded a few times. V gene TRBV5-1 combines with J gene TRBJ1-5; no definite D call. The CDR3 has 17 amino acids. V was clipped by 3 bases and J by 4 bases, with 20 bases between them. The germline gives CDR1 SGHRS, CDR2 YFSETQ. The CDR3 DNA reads TGCGCCAGCAGCTGCCCTTACTGGGAGGGTGGTAATCAGCCCCAGCATTTT. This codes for CASSCPYWEGGNQPQHF.

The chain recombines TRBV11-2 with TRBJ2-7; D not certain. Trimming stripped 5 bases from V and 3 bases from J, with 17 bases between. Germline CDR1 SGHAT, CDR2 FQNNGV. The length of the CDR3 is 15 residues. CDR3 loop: CASSPDYTENYEQYV. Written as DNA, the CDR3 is TGTGCCAGCAGCCCGGATTATACCGAGAACTACGAGCAGTACGTC.

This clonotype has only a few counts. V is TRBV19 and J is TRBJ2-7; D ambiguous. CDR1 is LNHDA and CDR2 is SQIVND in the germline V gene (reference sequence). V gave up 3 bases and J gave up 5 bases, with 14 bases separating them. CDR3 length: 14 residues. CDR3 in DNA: TGTGCCAGTAGTATGAGACCCCGGTCCCACGAGCAGTACTTC. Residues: CASSMRPRSHEQYF. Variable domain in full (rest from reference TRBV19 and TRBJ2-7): DGGITQSPKYLFRKEGQNVTLSCEQNLNHDAMYWYRQDPGQGLRLIYYSQIVNDFQKGDIAEGYSVSREKKESFPLTVTSAQKNPTAFYLCASSMRPRSHEQYFGPGTRLTVT.

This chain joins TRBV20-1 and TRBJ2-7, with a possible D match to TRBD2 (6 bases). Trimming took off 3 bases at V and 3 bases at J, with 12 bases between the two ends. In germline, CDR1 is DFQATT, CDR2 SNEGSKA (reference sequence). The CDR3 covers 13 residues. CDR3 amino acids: CSASRAEGYEQYV. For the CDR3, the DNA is TGCAGTGCTAGTAGAGCGGAGGGCTACGAGCAGTACGTC.

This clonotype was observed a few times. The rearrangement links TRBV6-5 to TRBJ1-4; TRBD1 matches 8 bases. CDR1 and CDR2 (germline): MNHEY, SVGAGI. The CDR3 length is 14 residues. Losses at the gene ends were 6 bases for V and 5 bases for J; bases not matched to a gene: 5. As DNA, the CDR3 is TGTGCCAGCAGCCCGGGACAGGAGAATGAAAAACTGTTTTTT. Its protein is CASSPGQENEKLFF.

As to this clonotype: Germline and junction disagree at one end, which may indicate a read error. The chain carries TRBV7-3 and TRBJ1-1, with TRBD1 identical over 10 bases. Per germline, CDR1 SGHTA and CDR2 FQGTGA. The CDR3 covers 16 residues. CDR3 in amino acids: CTSSLRQGAMNTEAFF. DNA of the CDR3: TGTACCAGCAGCTTAAGACAGGGGGCTATGAACACTGAAGCTTTCTTT. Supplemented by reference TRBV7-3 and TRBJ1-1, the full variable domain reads GAGVSQTPSNKVTEKGKYVELRCDPISGHTALYWYRQSLGQGPEFLIYFQGTGAADDSGLPNDRFFAVRPEGSVSTLKIQRTERGDSAVYLCTSSLRQGAMNTEAFFGQGTRLTVV.

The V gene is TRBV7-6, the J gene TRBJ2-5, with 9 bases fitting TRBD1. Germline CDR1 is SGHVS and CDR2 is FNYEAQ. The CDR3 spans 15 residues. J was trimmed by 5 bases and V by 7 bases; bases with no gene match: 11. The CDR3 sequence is CASTLLPDRGETQYF. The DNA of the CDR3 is TGTGCCAGCACCCTCCTCCCCGACAGGGGGGAGACCCAGTACTTC.

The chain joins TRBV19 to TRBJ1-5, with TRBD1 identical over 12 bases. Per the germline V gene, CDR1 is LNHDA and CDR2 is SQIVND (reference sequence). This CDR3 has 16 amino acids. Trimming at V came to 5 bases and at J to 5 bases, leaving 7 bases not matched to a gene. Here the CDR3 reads CASSAPGTGGDQPQHF. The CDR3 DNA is TGTGCCAGTAGTGCCCCCGGGACAGGGGGCGATCAGCCCCAGCATTTT.

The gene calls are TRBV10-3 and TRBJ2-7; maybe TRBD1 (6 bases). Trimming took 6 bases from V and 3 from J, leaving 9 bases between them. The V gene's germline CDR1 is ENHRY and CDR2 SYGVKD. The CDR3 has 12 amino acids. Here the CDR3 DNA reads TGTGCCATCAGGACAGGAGACTACGAGCAGTACTTC. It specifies CAIRTGDYEQYF.